These 5 T cell receptor beta chains came from one sample sequenced in a study of T cell responses to AZD1222 COVID-19 vaccine. Clones were read by immunoSEQ multiplex PCR, and TCRdb kept only the in-frame ones, dropping some. This sample has fewer than 150,000 clones, with approximately 93% found just once. The sample was peripheral blood, taken on day 0 of AZD1222 vaccination. Source of these receptors: an adult in good health.

The chain couples TRBV4-1 to TRBJ1-6; D is unresolved. Trimming removed 3 bases at V and 9 bases at J, with 21 bases between. The CDR3 runs 17 residues. The germline V gene has CDR1 MGHRA and CDR2 YSYEKL. The CDR3 DNA follows: TGCGCCAGCAGCCAGGGATACCCCGGGTCTTCGGGTTCACCCCTCCACTTT. Protein: CASSQGYPGSSGSPLHF.

The chain recombines TRBV6-1 with TRBJ1-2, with 7 bases lining up with TRBD1. CDR3 length: 16 residues. Germline assignment: CDR1 MNHNS and CDR2 SASEGT. Trimming at V came to 1 base and at J to 4 bases, leaving 9 bases not matched to a gene. Here the CDR3 DNA reads TGTGCCAGCAGTGAAGACTCCGACAGGGTGGCCTATGGCTACACCTTC. This sequence encodes CASSEDSDRVAYGYTF.

In DNA form, the CDR3 reads TGTGCCAGTAGTATAGCCTTCACAGGGAAAACTGAAGCTTTCTTT. It yields the protein CASSIAFTGKTEAFF. The chain joins TRBV19 to TRBJ1-1; D possibly corresponds to TRBD1 (6 bases). CDR3 length: 15 amino acids. Germline CDR1 LNHDA, CDR2 SQIVND (reference sequence). The V end was cut by 1 base, the J end by 5 bases, with 14 bases between.

This clone appeared once. Germline and junction disagree at one end, which may indicate a read error. This sequence joins TRBV29-1 and TRBJ2-2; 8 bases are a match to TRBD1. CDR3 length: 13 residues. The V gene's germline CDR1 is SQVTM and CDR2 ANQGSEA. The CDR3 nucleotides read TGCAGCGTTGGACAGGGGAACGCCGGGGAGCTGTTTTTT. It is translated as CSVGQGNAGELFF.

This clone was found once. The gene calls are TRBV7-2 and TRBJ1-2; maybe TRBD1 (6 bases). The germline CDR1 and CDR2 sequences are SGHTA and FQGNSA. CDR3 length equals 16 residues. Deletions cut 4 bases from V and 0 bases from J, with 15 bases between. The CDR3 sequence: CASSYSGGGTNYGYTF. CDR3 sequence (DNA): TGTGCCAGCAGCTACTCCGGGGGCGGAACTAACTATGGCTACACCTTC.